The clone carrying this T cell receptor beta chain was recorded many times. Antigen specificity is unknown. The record originates from a study of CD8 T cells in ankylosing spondylitis. Study findings and constraints: Roughly 8 highly homologous variants made up a TCR beta motif that seemed to typify ankylosing spondylitis blood. Significantly higher representation of disease-linked clones was reported for matched ankylosing spondylitis synovial fluid. Clones that were linked to disease were CD8+ and were relatively rare in peripheral blood. Previous work reported some of these motif variants in the synovial fluid and blood of reactive arthritis.

Scientists made TCR beta libraries using quantitative 5'-RACE with molecular barcodes. TCRdb redid the calling of the 5' RACE reads with MiXCR, one entry per CDR3 protein. The sample has about 210,000 distinct CDR3 sequences, 7% to 8% seen once. Germline CDR1 is SEHNR and CDR2 is FQNEAQ (reference sequence). Trimming stripped 4 bases from V and 8 bases from J, with 13 bases between. The CDR3 spans 13 residues. The chain has TRBV7-9 and TRBJ2-3; D not certain. The material sequenced was blood, either unsorted or a sorted T cell fraction (not recorded which). This receptor was taken from a male donor with ankylosing spondylitis. CDR3 residues: CASSSSRAVTQYF. Here the CDR3 DNA reads TGTGCCAGCAGCTCATCACGGGCGGTTACGCAGTATTTT.